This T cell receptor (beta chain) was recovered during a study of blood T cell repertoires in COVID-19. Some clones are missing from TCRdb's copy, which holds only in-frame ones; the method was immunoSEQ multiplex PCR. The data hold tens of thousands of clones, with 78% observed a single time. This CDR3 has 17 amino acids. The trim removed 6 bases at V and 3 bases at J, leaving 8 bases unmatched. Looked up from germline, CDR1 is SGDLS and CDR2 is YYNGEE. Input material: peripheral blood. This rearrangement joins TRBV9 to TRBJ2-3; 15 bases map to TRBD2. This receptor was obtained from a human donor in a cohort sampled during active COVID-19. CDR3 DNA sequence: TGTGCCAGCACCCGGACTAGCGGGGGGGCAAGAACAGATACGCAGTATTTT. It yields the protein CASTRTSGGARTDTQYF.